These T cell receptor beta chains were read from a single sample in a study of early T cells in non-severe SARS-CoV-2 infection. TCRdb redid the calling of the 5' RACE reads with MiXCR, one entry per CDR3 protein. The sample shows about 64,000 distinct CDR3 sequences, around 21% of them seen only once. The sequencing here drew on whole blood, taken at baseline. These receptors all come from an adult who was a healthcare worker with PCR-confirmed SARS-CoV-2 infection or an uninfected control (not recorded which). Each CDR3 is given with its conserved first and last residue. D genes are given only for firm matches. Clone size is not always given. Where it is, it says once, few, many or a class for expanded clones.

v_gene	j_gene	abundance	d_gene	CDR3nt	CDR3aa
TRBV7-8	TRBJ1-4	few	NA	TGTGCCAGCAGCCCGACCAGGGTAACTAATGAAAAACTGTTTTTT	CASSPTRVTNEKLFF
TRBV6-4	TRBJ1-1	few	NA	TGTGCCAGCAGTCGGTCGACGCCTGAAGCTTTCTTT	CASSRSTPEAFF
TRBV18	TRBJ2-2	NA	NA	TGTGCCAGCTCAGTTTCGCAGAGGAACACCGGGGAGCTGTTTTTT	CASSVSQRNTGELFF
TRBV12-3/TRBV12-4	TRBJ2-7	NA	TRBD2	TGTGCCAGCAGTCCCCGGGTAGCGGGGGTGCTATCCTACGAGCAGTACTTC	CASSPRVAGVLSYEQYF
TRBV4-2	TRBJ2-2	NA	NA	TGTGCCAGCAGCCAAGAAGCGGGGACACCGACCGGGGAGCTGTTTTTT	CASSQEAGTPTGELFF
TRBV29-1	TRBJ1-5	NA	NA	TGCAGCGCCAGGACAGATAATCAGCCCCAGCATTTT	CSARTDNQPQHF
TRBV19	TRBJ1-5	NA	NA	TGTGCCAGTAGTATCCTTACCCAGCCCCAGCATTTT	CASSILTQPQHF
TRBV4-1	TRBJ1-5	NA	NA	TGCGCCAGCAGCCAAGATACAGGGAGGACTCAGCCCCAGCATTTT	CASSQDTGRTQPQHF
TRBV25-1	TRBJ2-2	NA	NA	TGTGCCACCTCAGGGAACACCGGGGAGCTGTTTTTT	CATSGNTGELFF
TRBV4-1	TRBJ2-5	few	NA	TGCGCCAGCAGCCAAGATTTGGAGACCCAGTACTTC	CASSQDLETQYF
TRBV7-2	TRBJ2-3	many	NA	TGTGCCAGCAGCTCATCTCGCACAGATACGCAGTATTTT	CASSSSRTDTQYF
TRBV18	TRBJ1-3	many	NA	TGTGCCAGCTCACGGGGGCACCTCTCTGGAAACACCATATATTTT	CASSRGHLSGNTIYF
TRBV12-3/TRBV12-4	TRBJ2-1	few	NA	TGTGCCAGCAGTTTACGGGAGCAGGGTGAGCAGTTCTTC	CASSLREQGEQFF
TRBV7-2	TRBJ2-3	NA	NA	TGTGCCAGCAGCTTAGCCTCTGGGGCGGAGTATTTT	CASSLASGAEYF
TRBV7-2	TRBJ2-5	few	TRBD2	TGTGCCAGCAGGGAGTGGGGGGGAGAGACCCAGTACTTC	CASREWGGETQYF
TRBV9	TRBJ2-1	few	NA	TGTGCCAGCAGCGTAGAACCTATGGTGTACAATGAGCAGTTCTTC	CASSVEPMVYNEQFF
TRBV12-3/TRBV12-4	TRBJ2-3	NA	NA	TGTGCCAGCAGTTTAGCTGAACTGGGAGATACGCAGTATTTT	CASSLAELGDTQYF
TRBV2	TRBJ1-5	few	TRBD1	TGTGCCAGCAGCGACAGGGGGGATGGCAATCAGCCCCAGCATTTT	CASSDRGDGNQPQHF
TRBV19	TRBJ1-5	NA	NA	TGTGCCAGTAGCTCGACGTGGGAGGTCAATCAGCCCCAGCATTTT	CASSSTWEVNQPQHF
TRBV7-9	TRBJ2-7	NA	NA	TGTGCCAGCAGCTCCGCCGGGTTCCTCTACGAGCAGTACTTC	CASSSAGFLYEQYF
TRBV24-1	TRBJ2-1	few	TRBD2	TGTGCCACCAGTCTCCCTAGCGGAAATGAGCAGTTCTTC	CATSLPSGNEQFF
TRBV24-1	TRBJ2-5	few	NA	TGTGCCACCAGTGATTCTGGGGGAGAGACCCAGTACTTC	CATSDSGGETQYF
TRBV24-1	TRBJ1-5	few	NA	TGCGCCGGAAGACGGAGCCCCGGGCCCCAGCATTTT	CAGRRSPGPQHF
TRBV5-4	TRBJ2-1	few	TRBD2	TGTGCCAGCAGCAGTCCCGGGACTAGCTATGAGCAGTTCTTC	CASSSPGTSYEQFF
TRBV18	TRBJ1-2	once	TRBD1	TGTGCCAGCTCACCACCGAGCAGGGGGAACTATGGCTACACCTTC	CASSPPSRGNYGYTF
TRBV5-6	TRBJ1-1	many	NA	TGTGCCAGCAGCCTCTCTTTGATGAACACTGAAGCTTTCTTT	CASSLSLMNTEAFF
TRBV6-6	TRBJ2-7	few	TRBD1	TGTGCCAGCAGTGGGGAGACAGGGACGTTAGGGTCCTACGAGCAGTACTTC	CASSGETGTLGSYEQYF
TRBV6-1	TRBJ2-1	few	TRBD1	TGTGCCAGTGCCGGGACAGGGGTTGGAGAGCAGTTCTTC	CASAGTGVGEQFF
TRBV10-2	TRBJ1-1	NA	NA	TGCGCCAGCAGTGAAGGAAGGGGGAGTCAAGCTTTCTTT	CASSEGRGSQAFF
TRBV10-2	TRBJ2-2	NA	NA	TGCGCCAGCAGTGAGTCGACTCGGAACACCGGGGAGCTGTTTTTT	CASSESTRNTGELFF
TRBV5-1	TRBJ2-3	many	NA	TGCGCCAGCAGCTTGGCCGACCCCACAGATACGCAGTATTTT	CASSLADPTDTQYF
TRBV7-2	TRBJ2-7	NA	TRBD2	TGTGCCAGCAGCTATAGCGGGGGCTCCTACGAGCAGTACTTC	CASSYSGGSYEQYF
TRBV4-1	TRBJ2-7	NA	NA	TGCGCCAGCAGCCAGAGGACATCCTACGAGCAGTACTTC	CASSQRTSYEQYF
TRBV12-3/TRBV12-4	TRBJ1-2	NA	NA	TGTGCCAGCAGTTTAACTGGGGCCGACTATGGCTACACCTTC	CASSLTGADYGYTF
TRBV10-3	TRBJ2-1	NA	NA	TGTGCCATCAGTGAGGTGGGCAATGAGCAGTTCTTC	CAISEVGNEQFF
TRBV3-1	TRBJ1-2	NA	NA	TGTGCCAGCAGCCAAGTACAACAGGGAGCGAATGGCTACACCTTC	CASSQVQQGANGYTF
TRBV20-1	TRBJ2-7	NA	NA	TGCAGTGCTAGAGATACAGTACGCAGGGTGGTAGGGGGAGACGAGCAGTACTTC	CSARDTVRRVVGGDEQYF
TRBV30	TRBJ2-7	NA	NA	TGTGCCTGGAGTGGGCCGTTCACCTACGAGCAGTACTTC	CAWSGPFTYEQYF
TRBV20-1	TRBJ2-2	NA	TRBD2	TGCAGTGACCTCCCGGGACTAGCGGGCACCGGGGAGCTGTTTTTT	CSDLPGLAGTGELFF
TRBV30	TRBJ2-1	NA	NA	TGTGCCTGGTCCCTTACTAGAAACAATGAGCAGTTCTTC	CAWSLTRNNEQFF
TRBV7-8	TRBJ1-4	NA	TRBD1	TGTGCCAGCAGCTTAGTCCCCAGGGCAGGGGGCAGTGAAAAACTGTTTTTT	CASSLVPRAGGSEKLFF
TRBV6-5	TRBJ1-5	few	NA	TGTGCCAGCAGCCCGACAGGTTATAGCAATCAGCCCCAGCATTTT	CASSPTGYSNQPQHF
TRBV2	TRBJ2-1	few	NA	TGTGCCACCACCGCGGGGCAGAACAATGAGCAGTTCTTC	CATTAGQNNEQFF
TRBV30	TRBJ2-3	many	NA	TGTGCCTGGAGTCCAGGACGGCGCGATACGCAGTATTTT	CAWSPGRRDTQYF
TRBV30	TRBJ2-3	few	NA	TGTGCCCACGGCTCGTCGAGCGGAGTTCGCACAGATACGCAGTATTTT	CAHGSSSGVRTDTQYF
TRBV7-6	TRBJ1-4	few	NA	TGTGCCAGCAGCCTCGGGACGGGTCCAAATGAAAAACTGTTTTTT	CASSLGTGPNEKLFF
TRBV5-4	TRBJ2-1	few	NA	TGTGCCATCAAGAGCGGTTCCTACAATGAGCAGTTCTTC	CAIKSGSYNEQFF
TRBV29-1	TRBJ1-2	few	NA	TGCAGCGTTGAACCGGTACACTATGGCTACACCTTC	CSVEPVHYGYTF
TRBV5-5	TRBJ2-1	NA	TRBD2	TGTGCCAGCAGCCCGGCGGGGACTAGCTATGAGCAGTTCTTC	CASSPAGTSYEQFF
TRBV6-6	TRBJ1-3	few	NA	TGTGCCGGTCCAGTCCAGGGTAATGGAAACACCATATATTTT	CAGPVQGNGNTIYF
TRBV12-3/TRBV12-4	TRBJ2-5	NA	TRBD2	TGTGCCAGCAGTAGGGCCCGGGAGGGGCGCGGAGAGACCCAGTACTTC	CASSRAREGRGETQYF
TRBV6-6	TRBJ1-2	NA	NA	TGTGCCAGCAGCCCCACAGGGCCCGGAGGGGGCTACACCTTC	CASSPTGPGGGYTF